This T cell receptor (beta chain) derives from a study of T-cell reconstitution after alpha-beta-depleted transplantation in children. Study-wide results and limits: Reportedly, only several hundred clones from non-depleted graft cells drove alpha-beta T-cell counts at about two months. Surviving thymic progenitors and recipient T cells were the source of high TCRbeta diversity at day 60 in some patients. At one year after transplant, newly produced T cells mostly accounted for T-cell counts and diversity.

Germline values: CDR1 DFQATT, CDR2 SNEGSKA (reference sequence). This CDR3 comprises 12 residues. V lost 2 bases, J lost 2 bases, and 5 bases lay in between. This clonotype was seen more than once but under ten times. Its antigen remains unknown. Molecular barcoding with unique molecular identifiers was used for the TCRbeta library. TCRdb re-derived calls from the PCR reads in MiXCR, one entry per CDR3 protein. In the table there are about 870,000 distinct CDR3 sequences, 15% to 20% of which are singletons. This TCR derives from a male patient younger than 18 who had a stem cell transplant for acute lymphoblastic leukemia, so the T cells may come from the graft donor. The V call is TRBV20-1, the J call TRBJ2-3; D not certain. Here the sequenced sample was PBMCs, mostly from graft donor cells, taken 360 days after TCRalphabeta/CD19-depleted stem cell transplant. The CDR3 region has the DNA TGCAGTGCTAGATTTTACACAGATACGCAGTATTTT. The encoded protein is CSARFYTDTQYF.